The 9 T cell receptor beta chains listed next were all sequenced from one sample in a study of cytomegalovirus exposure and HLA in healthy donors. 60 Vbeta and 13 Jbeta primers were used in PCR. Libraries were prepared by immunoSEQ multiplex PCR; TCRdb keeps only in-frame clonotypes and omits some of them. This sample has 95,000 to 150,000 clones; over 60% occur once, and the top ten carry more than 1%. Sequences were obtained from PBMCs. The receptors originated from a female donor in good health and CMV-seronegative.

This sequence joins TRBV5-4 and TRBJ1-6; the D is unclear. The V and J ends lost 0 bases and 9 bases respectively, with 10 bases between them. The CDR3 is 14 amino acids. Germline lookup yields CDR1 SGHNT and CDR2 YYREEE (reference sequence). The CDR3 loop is CASSLERGGSPLHF. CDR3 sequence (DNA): TGTGCCAGCAGCTTGGAGCGGGGAGGTTCACCCCTCCACTTT.

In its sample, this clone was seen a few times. This CDR3 reads CASSTGTGEYF. In DNA, the CDR3 is TGTGCCAGCAGCACTGGGACAGGGGAGTACTTC. The V and J genes are TRBV5-6 and TRBJ2-7; 10 bases agree with TRBD1. Germline V lookup: CDR1 SGHDT, CDR2 YYEEEE. The V segment lost 4 bases and the J segment 11 bases; nucleotides outside the gene matches: 3. This CDR3 is 11 amino acids long.

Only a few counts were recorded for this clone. The CDR3 sequence: CASSYSGDGFQPQHF. Here the CDR3 DNA reads TGTGCCAGCAGTTACTCGGGAGATGGGTTTCAGCCCCAGCATTTT. The rearrangement links TRBV27 to TRBJ1-5, with D hard to call. The CDR3 is 15 amino acids. Trimming removed 4 bases from V and 6 bases from J, with 16 bases in between. Germline V lookup: CDR1 MNHEY, CDR2 SMNVEV (reference sequence).

CDR3 protein: CASSREGQGHTGELFF. In DNA form, the CDR3 reads TGCGCCAGCAGCCGGGAGGGACAGGGCCACACCGGGGAGCTGTTTTTT. The chain carries TRBV5-1 and TRBJ2-2; tentatively, D is TRBD1 (9 bases). The CDR3 runs to 16 residues. Germline V gene sequence: CDR1 SGHRS, CDR2 YFSETQ. V lost 4 bases and J 3 bases, leaving 16 bases between the germline ends.

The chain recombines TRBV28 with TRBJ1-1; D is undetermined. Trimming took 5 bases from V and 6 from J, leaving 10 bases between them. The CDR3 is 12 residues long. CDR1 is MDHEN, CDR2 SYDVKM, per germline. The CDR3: CASSPRRAEAFF. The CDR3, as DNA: TGTGCCAGCAGTCCCCGACGGGCTGAAGCTTTCTTT.

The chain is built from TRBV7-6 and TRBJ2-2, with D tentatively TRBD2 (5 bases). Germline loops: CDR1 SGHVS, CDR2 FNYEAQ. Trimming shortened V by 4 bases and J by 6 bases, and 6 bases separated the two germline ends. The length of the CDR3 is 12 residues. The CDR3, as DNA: TGTGCCAGCAGCTCCGGGGCCGGGGAGCTGTTTTTT. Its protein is CASSSGAGELFF.

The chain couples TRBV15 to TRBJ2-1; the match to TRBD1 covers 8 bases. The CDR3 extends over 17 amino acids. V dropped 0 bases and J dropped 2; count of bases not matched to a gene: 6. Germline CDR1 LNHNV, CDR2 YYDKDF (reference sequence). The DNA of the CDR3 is TGTGCCACCAGCAGAGATTTAGGGACAGGAGCCTACAATGAGCAGTTCTTC. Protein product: CATSRDLGTGAYNEQFF.

This CDR3 reads CASSPSGLAARFEQFF. The CDR3 region has the DNA TGTGCCAGCAGCCCATCGGGACTAGCCGCGAGATTTGAGCAGTTCTTC. The rearrangement joins TRBV7-8 to TRBJ2-1, with 9 bases aligning to TRBD2. CDR3 length: 16 amino acids. From germline, CDR1 is SGHVS and CDR2 FQNEAQ. Trimming at V came to 5 bases and at J to 9 bases, leaving 14 bases not matched to a gene.

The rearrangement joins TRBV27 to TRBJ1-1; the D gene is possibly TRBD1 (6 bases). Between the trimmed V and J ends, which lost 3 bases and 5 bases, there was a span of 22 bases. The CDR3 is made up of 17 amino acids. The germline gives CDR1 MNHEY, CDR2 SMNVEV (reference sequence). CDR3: CASSFYSGKTGLTEAFF. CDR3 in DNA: TGTGCCAGCAGTTTTTATAGCGGGAAAACAGGGCTAACTGAAGCTTTCTTT.